This T cell receptor (beta chain) was sequenced during a study of human T cells and chemical hapten exposure. Study-wide background: Diphenylcyclopropenone doses were given weekly to the scalps of patients across the roughly 24-week study.

In germline, CDR1 is SGHVS, CDR2 FQNEAQ. This CDR3 region has 14 residues. The germline V and J ends were trimmed by 2 bases and 7 bases, with 14 bases remaining between them. Time point noted: pre-sensitization, week 0. Treatment here: therapeutic diphenylcyclopropenone sensitization with weekly scalp DPC. This clonotype was seen repeatedly, ten times or more. What it binds is not known. TCRdb ran MiXCR on the RACE reads and lists one entry per CDR3 protein. The sample includes over 70,000 distinct CDR3 sequences, 11% to 15% of them seen just once. General observations from the study: Versus controls, expanded TCRs had significantly more large CDR3 similarity clusters.

The source material was whole blood, sampled in connection with sensitization to the hapten diphenylcyclopropenone (DPC). The gene calls are TRBV7-8 and TRBJ1-2, with a possible D match to TRBD1 (6 bases). The source of this sequence is a woman aged 50 to 60 with alopecia areata. Some clones in this sample may be carry-over from other donors' samples. The CDR3 reads CASSLNPGVFGYTF. The CDR3 coding sequence is TGTGCCAGCAGCTTAAACCCAGGGGTTTTTGGCTACACCTTC. The variable domain in full, with the rest retrieved from reference TRBV7-8 and TRBJ1-2, is GAGVSQSPRYKVAKRGQDVALRCDPISGHVSLFWYQQALGQGPEFLTYFQNEAQLDKSGLPSDRFFAERPEGSVSTLKIQRTQQEDSAVYLCASSLNPGVFGYTFGSGTRLTVV.